Listed below are T cell receptor beta chains from one sample, sequenced in a study of blood T cell repertoires in COVID-19. Profiling relied on immunoSEQ multiplex PCR, and the TCRdb table lists in-frame clones only, not all of them. In the table there are about 210,000 clones, around 80% of which are singletons. Sequenced input: peripheral blood. Source of these receptors: a man between 45 and 60 years old with active or convalescent COVID-19. CDR3s include the opening cysteine and the closing phenylalanine or tryptophan. Fields, in order: clone size, V gene, J gene, CDR3 length, D gene, CDR3 DNA, CDR3 protein. The D gene is left open where the match is weak. Rows give clone size only sometimes, using once, few, many, or a class for an expanded clone.

abundance: NA; v_gene: TRBV2; j_gene: TRBJ2-2; len: 12; d_gene: NA; CDR3nt: TGTGCCAGCAGTGATGGGAGACGGGAGCTGTTTTTT; CDR3aa: CASSDGRRELFF
abundance: NA; v_gene: TRBV5-4; j_gene: TRBJ2-2; len: 16; d_gene: TRBD2; CDR3nt: TGTGCCAGCAGCTTGGGCGCAGCGGGGCGTACCGGGGAGCTGTTTTTT; CDR3aa: CASSLGAAGRTGELFF
abundance: NA; v_gene: TRBV7-3; j_gene: TRBJ2-3; len: 16; d_gene: TRBD2; CDR3nt: TGTGCCAGCAGCCCCCGACTAGCGGGAGGGATAGATACGCAGTATTTT; CDR3aa: CASSPRLAGGIDTQYF
abundance: NA; v_gene: TRBV5-4; j_gene: TRBJ2-3; len: 16; d_gene: TRBD1; CDR3nt: TGTGCCAGCAGCGGGGGACAGGGGGCTAGCACAGATACGCAGTATTTT; CDR3aa: CASSGGQGASTDTQYF
abundance: NA; v_gene: TRBV7-9; j_gene: TRBJ1-1; len: 14; d_gene: TRBD1; CDR3nt: TGTGCCAGCAGGACTCGGACAGGGAACACTGAAGCTTTCTTT; CDR3aa: CASRTRTGNTEAFF
abundance: NA; v_gene: TRBV7-9; j_gene: TRBJ2-7; len: 13; d_gene: NA; CDR3nt: TGTGCCAGCAGCCCCCCCGACAGCTACGAGCAGTACTTC; CDR3aa: CASSPPDSYEQYF
abundance: once; v_gene: TRBV6-1; j_gene: TRBJ2-1; len: 15; d_gene: NA; CDR3nt: TGTGCCAGCAGTGATAGGGGGTACGCCTACAATGAGCAGTTCTTC; CDR3aa: CASSDRGYAYNEQFF
abundance: NA; v_gene: TRBV11-3; j_gene: TRBJ2-5; len: 16; d_gene: TRBD2; CDR3nt: TGTGCCAGCAGCCTTAGGGCGGGAGTTGGCCAAGAGACCCAGTACTTC; CDR3aa: CASSLRAGVGQETQYF
abundance: NA; v_gene: TRBV13; j_gene: TRBJ1-2; len: 15; d_gene: TRBD1; CDR3nt: TGTGCCAGCAGCTCAGGACAGGCGCCTATCTATGGCTACACCTTC; CDR3aa: CASSSGQAPIYGYTF
abundance: NA; v_gene: TRBV30; j_gene: TRBJ1-1; len: 10; d_gene: NA; CDR3nt: TGTGCTTCGGGGAACACTGAAGCTTTCTTT; CDR3aa: CASGNTEAFF
abundance: once; v_gene: TRBV6-1; j_gene: TRBJ1-2; len: 13; d_gene: NA; CDR3nt: TGTGCCAGCAGTGAAGCGCCACAGGTGACCCCCTTCTTC; CDR3aa: CASSEAPQVTPFF
abundance: NA; v_gene: TRBV10-3; j_gene: TRBJ2-7; len: 15; d_gene: NA; CDR3nt: TGTGCCATCAGTGAGTGGGCAGGGGTAGAGAACGAGCAGTACTTC; CDR3aa: CAISEWAGVENEQYF
abundance: NA; v_gene: TRBV10-3; j_gene: TRBJ2-7; len: 13; d_gene: TRBD2; CDR3nt: TGTGCCATAACTAGCGGCCTCTCCTACGAGCAGTACTTC; CDR3aa: CAITSGLSYEQYF
abundance: NA; v_gene: TRBV3-1/TRBV3-2; j_gene: TRBJ2-7; len: 13; d_gene: TRBD1; CDR3nt: TGTGCCAGCAGCCAAAACAGGGGATCCGAGCAGTACTTC; CDR3aa: CASSQNRGSEQYF
abundance: NA; v_gene: TRBV7-9; j_gene: TRBJ1-1; len: 12; d_gene: NA; CDR3nt: TGTGCCAGCAGCTTTGACAGCACTGAAGCTTTCTTT; CDR3aa: CASSFDSTEAFF
abundance: NA; v_gene: TRBV18; j_gene: TRBJ1-5; len: 14; d_gene: NA; CDR3nt: TGTGCCAGCTCCTACGGGGGGGGCAGTCAGCCCCAGCATTTT; CDR3aa: CASSYGGGSQPQHF
abundance: NA; v_gene: TRBV27; j_gene: TRBJ1-1; len: 14; d_gene: NA; CDR3nt: TGTGCCAGCAGTTTAGTACTGGGGGGAACTGAAGCTTTCTTT; CDR3aa: CASSLVLGGTEAFF
abundance: once; v_gene: TRBV7-2; j_gene: TRBJ1-1; len: 15; d_gene: TRBD1; CDR3nt: TGTGCCAGCAGCTTAGGGGACAGGGAGGCCACTGAAGCTTTCTTT; CDR3aa: CASSLGDREATEAFF
abundance: once; v_gene: TRBV7-9; j_gene: TRBJ1-1; len: 12; d_gene: NA; CDR3nt: TGTGCCAGCAGCTTCGCGGGGACTGAAGCTTTCTTT; CDR3aa: CASSFAGTEAFF
abundance: NA; v_gene: TRBV9; j_gene: TRBJ1-5; len: 14; d_gene: NA; CDR3nt: TGTGCCAGCAGCCGACACTCTAGCAATCAGCCCCAGCATTTT; CDR3aa: CASSRHSSNQPQHF
abundance: once; v_gene: TRBV6-2/TRBV6-3; j_gene: TRBJ2-1; len: 16; d_gene: TRBD2; CDR3nt: TGTGCCAGCAGTACCCGGACTAGCGGAGTGTACAATGAGCAGTTCTTC; CDR3aa: CASSTRTSGVYNEQFF
abundance: NA; v_gene: TRBV6-6; j_gene: TRBJ1-1; len: 13; d_gene: NA; CDR3nt: TGTGCCAGCCCCAACAGGGCGAACACTGAAGCTTTCTTT; CDR3aa: CASPNRANTEAFF
abundance: NA; v_gene: TRBV24-1; j_gene: TRBJ2-3; len: 15; d_gene: NA; CDR3nt: TGTGCCACCAGTGATTTTGCGGGTCGCACAGATACGCAGTATTTT; CDR3aa: CATSDFAGRTDTQYF
abundance: few; v_gene: TRBV7-2; j_gene: TRBJ2-1; len: 16; d_gene: TRBD2; CDR3nt: TGTGCCAGCAGCCCTCAGCGGGGGGGCCCAAAAAATGAGCAGTTCTTC; CDR3aa: CASSPQRGGPKNEQFF
abundance: NA; v_gene: TRBV5-1; j_gene: TRBJ1-1; len: 14; d_gene: NA; CDR3nt: TGCGCCAGCAGCTCCTGGGACAAATTCACTGAAGCTTTCTTT; CDR3aa: CASSSWDKFTEAFF
abundance: NA; v_gene: TRBV6-2/TRBV6-3; j_gene: TRBJ1-4; len: 16; d_gene: NA; CDR3nt: TGTGCCAGCAGTTACTCGAAAGCGACAACTAATGAAAAACTGTTTTTT; CDR3aa: CASSYSKATTNEKLFF
abundance: NA; v_gene: TRBV19; j_gene: TRBJ1-1; len: 13; d_gene: TRBD1; CDR3nt: TGTGCCAGTAGTCAGGGGACAGGGAGGGATGCTTTCTTT; CDR3aa: CASSQGTGRDAFF
abundance: NA; v_gene: TRBV6-2/TRBV6-3; j_gene: TRBJ1-5; len: 17; d_gene: TRBD1; CDR3nt: TGTGCCAGCAGCCGTCCCGGGACAGGGACGCAGGGACAGCCCCAGCATTTT; CDR3aa: CASSRPGTGTQGQPQHF
abundance: NA; v_gene: TRBV19; j_gene: TRBJ1-2; len: 14; d_gene: TRBD1; CDR3nt: TGTGCCAGTAGTATGTCGTCAGGAGGGGGCGGCTACACCTTC; CDR3aa: CASSMSSGGGGYTF
abundance: NA; v_gene: TRBV27; j_gene: TRBJ1-2; len: 13; d_gene: TRBD1; CDR3nt: TGTGCCAGCAGCCTGACAGGGTTCAATGGCTACACCTTC; CDR3aa: CASSLTGFNGYTF
abundance: NA; v_gene: TRBV18; j_gene: TRBJ2-5; len: 15; d_gene: TRBD2; CDR3nt: TGTGCCAGCTCACCGTCGGGCGGGAGCCAAGAGACCCAGTACTTC; CDR3aa: CASSPSGGSQETQYF
abundance: NA; v_gene: TRBV7-2; j_gene: TRBJ1-5; len: 17; d_gene: TRBD1; CDR3nt: TGTGCCAGCAGCTTAGTGGGACAGGGGTTAAGCAATCAGCCCCAGCATTTT; CDR3aa: CASSLVGQGLSNQPQHF
abundance: NA; v_gene: TRBV5-1; j_gene: TRBJ2-6; len: 16; d_gene: NA; CDR3nt: TGCGCCAGCAGCCCGGGACTTTTGGCTGGGGCCAACGTCCTGACTTTC; CDR3aa: CASSPGLLAGANVLTF
abundance: NA; v_gene: TRBV7-6; j_gene: TRBJ2-2; len: 16; d_gene: NA; CDR3nt: TGTGCCAGCAGCTTAGAGGGGCGTGAGAACACCGGGGAGCTGTTTTTT; CDR3aa: CASSLEGRENTGELFF
abundance: NA; v_gene: TRBV4-3; j_gene: TRBJ2-1; len: 15; d_gene: NA; CDR3nt: TGCGCCAGCAGCCAAGAAGGAGGGGGCGTTGATGAGCAGTTCTTC; CDR3aa: CASSQEGGGVDEQFF
abundance: NA; v_gene: TRBV14; j_gene: TRBJ1-2; len: 13; d_gene: NA; CDR3nt: TGTGCCAGCAGCCAGAATACGTGGGCGAACTACACCTTC; CDR3aa: CASSQNTWANYTF
abundance: once; v_gene: TRBV29-1; j_gene: TRBJ1-2; len: 16; d_gene: TRBD1; CDR3nt: TGCAGCGTTGCAGGGACAGGAGAGTCTCTGGGATATGGCTACACCTTC; CDR3aa: CSVAGTGESLGYGYTF
abundance: NA; v_gene: TRBV2; j_gene: TRBJ2-3; len: 16; d_gene: NA; CDR3nt: TGTGCCAGCAGTATCTCCGGGACATTTCTTACAGATACGCAGTATTTT; CDR3aa: CASSISGTFLTDTQYF
abundance: NA; v_gene: TRBV6-2/TRBV6-3; j_gene: TRBJ2-3; len: 19; d_gene: TRBD2; CDR3nt: TGTGCCAGCAGTTACGTACAGGAACCGGGACTAGCTGAACCCGATACGCAGTATTTT; CDR3aa: CASSYVQEPGLAEPDTQYF
abundance: NA; v_gene: TRBV14; j_gene: TRBJ1-3; len: 13; d_gene: NA; CDR3nt: TGTGCCAGCAGTCCCGACAGGAGAAACACCATATATTTT; CDR3aa: CASSPDRRNTIYF
abundance: NA; v_gene: TRBV5-6; j_gene: TRBJ2-7; len: 13; d_gene: NA; CDR3nt: TGTGCCAGCAGCCCGCAGCAGGGATACGAGCAGTACTTC; CDR3aa: CASSPQQGYEQYF
abundance: NA; v_gene: TRBV5-8; j_gene: TRBJ2-1; len: 17; d_gene: NA; CDR3nt: TGTGCCAGCAGCTTGGCGCGAGCGGTTGATTCCTACAATGAGCAGTTCTTC; CDR3aa: CASSLARAVDSYNEQFF
abundance: few; v_gene: TRBV30; j_gene: TRBJ1-4; len: 18; d_gene: TRBD1; CDR3nt: TGTGCCTGGAGTGTGCTCGCTACAGGGGGCCCCTATAATGAAAAACTGTTTTTT; CDR3aa: CAWSVLATGGPYNEKLFF
abundance: NA; v_gene: TRBV7-2; j_gene: TRBJ1-2; len: 13; d_gene: TRBD1; CDR3nt: TGTGCCAGCAGCCAAGGACAGGGTTATGGCTACACCTTC; CDR3aa: CASSQGQGYGYTF
abundance: once; v_gene: TRBV25-1; j_gene: TRBJ1-2; len: 13; d_gene: TRBD1; CDR3nt: TGTGCCAGCTCGCTCCCCGCCGGGACAGGGCTCACCTTC; CDR3aa: CASSLPAGTGLTF
abundance: NA; v_gene: TRBV6-6; j_gene: TRBJ2-7; len: 12; d_gene: TRBD2; CDR3nt: TGTGCCAGCAGTTACTCGTATCTAGCGGAGTACTTC; CDR3aa: CASSYSYLAEYF
abundance: NA; v_gene: TRBV11-2; j_gene: TRBJ2-7; len: 15; d_gene: TRBD2; CDR3nt: TGTGCCAGCAGCTTAATTGGCGGGGGGCACTACGAGCAGTACTTC; CDR3aa: CASSLIGGGHYEQYF
abundance: NA; v_gene: TRBV15; j_gene: TRBJ1-5; len: 18; d_gene: TRBD1; CDR3nt: TGTGCCACCAGCAGCCAGAGACAGGGGGCATATAGCAATCAGCCCCAGCATTTT; CDR3aa: CATSSQRQGAYSNQPQHF
abundance: NA; v_gene: TRBV12-3/TRBV12-4; j_gene: TRBJ2-6; len: 11; d_gene: NA; CDR3nt: TGTGCCACCGGTGGGGCCAACGTCCTGACTTTC; CDR3aa: CATGGANVLTF
abundance: NA; v_gene: TRBV18; j_gene: TRBJ2-5; len: 15; d_gene: TRBD1; CDR3nt: TGTGCCAGCTCACCGGGGGGACAGGGAGGAGAGACCCAGTACTTC; CDR3aa: CASSPGGQGGETQYF
abundance: NA; v_gene: TRBV10-3; j_gene: TRBJ1-2; len: 14; d_gene: TRBD1; CDR3nt: TGTGCCATCACTGACAGGGGCCGAAACTATGGCTACACCTTC; CDR3aa: CAITDRGRNYGYTF
abundance: NA; v_gene: TRBV29-1; j_gene: TRBJ2-1; len: 13; d_gene: NA; CDR3nt: TGCAGCGTTGACAGGGAGGGGGACAATGAGCAGTTCTTC; CDR3aa: CSVDREGDNEQFF
abundance: NA; v_gene: TRBV5-6; j_gene: TRBJ1-2; len: 13; d_gene: NA; CDR3nt: TGTGCCAGCAGCTACAGGCGTATCTATGGCTACACCTTC; CDR3aa: CASSYRRIYGYTF